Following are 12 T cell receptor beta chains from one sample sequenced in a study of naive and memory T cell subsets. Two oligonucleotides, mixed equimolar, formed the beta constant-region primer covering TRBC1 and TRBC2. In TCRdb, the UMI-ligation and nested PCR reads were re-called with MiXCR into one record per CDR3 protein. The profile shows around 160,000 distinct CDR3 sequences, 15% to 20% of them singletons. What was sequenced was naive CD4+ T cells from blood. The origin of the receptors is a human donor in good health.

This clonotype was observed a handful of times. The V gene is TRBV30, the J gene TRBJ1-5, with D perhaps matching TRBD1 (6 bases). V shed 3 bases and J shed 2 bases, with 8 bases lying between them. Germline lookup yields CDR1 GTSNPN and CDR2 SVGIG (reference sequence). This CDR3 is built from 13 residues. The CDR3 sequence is CAWSRQGNQPQHF. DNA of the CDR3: TGTGCCTGGAGCCGACAGGGCAATCAGCCCCAGCATTTT.

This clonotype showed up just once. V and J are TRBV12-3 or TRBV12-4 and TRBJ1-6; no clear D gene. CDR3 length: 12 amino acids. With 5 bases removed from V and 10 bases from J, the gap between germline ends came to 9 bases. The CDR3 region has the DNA TGTGCCAGCAGTACTCAAAAGTCACCCCTCCACTTT. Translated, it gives CASSTQKSPLHF.

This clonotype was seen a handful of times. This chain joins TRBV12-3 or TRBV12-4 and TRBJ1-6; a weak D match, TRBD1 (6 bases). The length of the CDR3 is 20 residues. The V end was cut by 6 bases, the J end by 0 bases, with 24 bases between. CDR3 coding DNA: TGTGCCAGCAGCTTTTTGAAGTGGACAGCTTCCTTCTCCTATAATTCACCCCTCCACTTT. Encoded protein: CASSFLKWTASFSYNSPLHF.

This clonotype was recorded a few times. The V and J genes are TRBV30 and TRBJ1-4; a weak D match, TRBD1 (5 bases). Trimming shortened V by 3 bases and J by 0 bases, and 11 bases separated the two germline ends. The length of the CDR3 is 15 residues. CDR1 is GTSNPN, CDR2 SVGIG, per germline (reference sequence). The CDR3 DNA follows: TGTGCCTGGAGCTTGGGGGAGACAACTAATGAAAAACTGTTTTTT. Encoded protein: CAWSLGETTNEKLFF.

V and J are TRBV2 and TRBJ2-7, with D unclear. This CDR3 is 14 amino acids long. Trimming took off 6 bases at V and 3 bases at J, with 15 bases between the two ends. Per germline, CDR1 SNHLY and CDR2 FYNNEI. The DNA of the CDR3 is TGTGCCAGCAGCGCCCCGGGTGGGGTCTACGAGCAGTACTTC. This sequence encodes CASSAPGGVYEQYF.

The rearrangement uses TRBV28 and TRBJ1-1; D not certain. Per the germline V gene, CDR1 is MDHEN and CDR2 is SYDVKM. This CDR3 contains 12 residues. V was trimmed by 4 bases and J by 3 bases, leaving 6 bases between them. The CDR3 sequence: CASSSPHTEAFF. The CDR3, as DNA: TGTGCCAGCAGTTCCCCCCACACTGAAGCTTTCTTT.

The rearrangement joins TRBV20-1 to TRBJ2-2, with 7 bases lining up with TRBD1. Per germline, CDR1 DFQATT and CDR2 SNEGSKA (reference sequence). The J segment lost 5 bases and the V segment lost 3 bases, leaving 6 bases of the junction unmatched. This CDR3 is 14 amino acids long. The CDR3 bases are TGCAGTGCTAGGCCACAGGGGAGAACCGGGGAGCTGTTTTTT. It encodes CSARPQGRTGELFF.

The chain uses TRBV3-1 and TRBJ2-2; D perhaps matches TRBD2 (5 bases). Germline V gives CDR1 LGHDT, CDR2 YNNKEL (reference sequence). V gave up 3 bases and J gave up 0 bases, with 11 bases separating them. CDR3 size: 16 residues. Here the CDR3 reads CASSQPLAANTGELFF. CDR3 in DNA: TGTGCCAGCAGCCAGCCCCTAGCAGCGAACACCGGGGAGCTGTTTTTT.

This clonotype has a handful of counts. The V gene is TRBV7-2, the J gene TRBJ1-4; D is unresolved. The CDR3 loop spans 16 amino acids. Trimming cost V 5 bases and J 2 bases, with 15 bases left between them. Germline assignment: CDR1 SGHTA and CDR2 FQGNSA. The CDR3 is CASSQAGWPTNEKLFF. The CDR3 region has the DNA TGTGCCAGCAGCCAAGCGGGTTGGCCGACTAATGAAAAACTGTTTTTT.

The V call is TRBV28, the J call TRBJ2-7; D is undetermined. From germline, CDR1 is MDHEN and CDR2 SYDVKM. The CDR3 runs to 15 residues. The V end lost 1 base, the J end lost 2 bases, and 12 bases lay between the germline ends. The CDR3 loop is CASSLYTPGAYEQYF. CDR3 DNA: TGTGCCAGCAGTTTATATACCCCAGGAGCCTACGAGCAGTACTTC.

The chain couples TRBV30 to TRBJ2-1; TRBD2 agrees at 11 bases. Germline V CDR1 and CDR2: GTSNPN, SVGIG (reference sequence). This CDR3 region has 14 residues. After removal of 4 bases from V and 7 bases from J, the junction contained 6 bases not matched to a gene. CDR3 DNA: TGTGCCTGGAAGACCGGGACTAGCGGAAATGAGCAGTTCTTC. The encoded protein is CAWKTGTSGNEQFF.

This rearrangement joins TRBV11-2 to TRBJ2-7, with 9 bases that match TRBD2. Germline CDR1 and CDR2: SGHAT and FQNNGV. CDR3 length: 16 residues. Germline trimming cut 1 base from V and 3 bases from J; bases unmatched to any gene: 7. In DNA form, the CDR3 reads TGTGCCAGCAGCTTAGTTTCTAGCGGGAAGGTCTACGAGCAGTACTTC. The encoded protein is CASSLVSSGKVYEQYF.